This T cell receptor beta chain was profiled in a study of shared clonotypes between healthy human individuals. The CDR3 is made up of 13 amino acids. V was trimmed by 1 base and J by 1 base, leaving 4 bases between them. Germline CDR1 is LGHNA and CDR2 is YSLEER. To note about this clone: The sample holds other DNA sequences that translate to the same CDR3.

Each sorted subset replicate got 200 ng genomic DNA, roughly 27,000 genomes. In the original processing: ImmunoSEQ supplied junction-only sequences lacking quality scores, so filtering was different. TCRdb's table, derived via immunoSEQ multiplex PCR, lists solely in-frame clones and lacks some. The DNA was the basis for D and trimming; V, J and clone size are from that table. The sample has 2 million to 2.5 million clones; around 95% are singletons. This receptor was taken from a man aged 18 to 29 in good health. This chain connects TRBV4-3 to TRBJ1-1; no firm D call. Sequenced sample: naive CD4+ T cells sorted from blood. Subset denoted: CD45RA+ positively selected. CDR3 sequence: CASSQVTNTEAFF. The DNA of the CDR3 is TGCGCCAGCAGCCAAGTCACGAACACTGAAGCTTTCTTT.